These 26 T cell receptor beta chains were sequenced from one sample in a study of blood T cell repertoires in COVID-19. This table comes from immunoSEQ multiplex PCR, and its TCRdb copy is limited to in-frame clones, with some not included. The sample lists fewer than 350,000 clones; approximately 81% were seen once. The specimen sequenced was PBMCs or T cells enriched from blood (not recorded which). The receptor set was obtained from a woman aged 45 to 65 who had recovered from COVID-19.

V and J are TRBV28 and TRBJ1-4, with 10 nucleotides matching TRBD1. CDR1 is MDHEN, CDR2 SYDVKM, per germline. This CDR3 has 16 residues. Trimming took 10 bases from V and 0 from J; bases not matched to a gene: 8. The chain's CDR3 is CATLTGTGATNEKLFF. CDR3 nucleotide sequence: TGTGCCACCTTAACCGGGACAGGGGCAACTAATGAAAAACTGTTTTTT.

This chain links TRBV15 with TRBJ1-1, with no clear D. There are 16 residues in the CDR3. V was cut by 1 base and J by 1 base, with 13 bases left in between. Germline CDR1 is LNHNV and CDR2 is YYDKDF (reference sequence). CDR3 sequence: CATSRGLTSENTEAFF. In DNA form, the CDR3 reads TGTGCCACCAGCAGAGGTTTGACTTCGGAGAACACTGAAGCTTTCTTT.

The chain is built from TRBV10-3 and TRBJ2-7, with a tentative D call TRBD1 (6 bases). CDR3 length: 12 residues. Germline assignment: CDR1 ENHRY and CDR2 SYGVKD. V was trimmed by 2 bases and J by 4 bases, leaving 6 bases between them. The CDR3 region is CAISETGYEQYF. Written as DNA, the CDR3 is TGTGCCATCAGTGAGACAGGGTACGAGCAGTACTTC.

This chain uses TRBV5-1 with TRBJ1-2; possible D gene TRBD1, 6 bases. The CDR3 length is 15 residues. The V end lost 0 bases, the J end lost 4 bases, and 13 bases lay between the germline ends. Germline values: CDR1 SGHRS, CDR2 YFSETQ. CDR3 coding DNA: TGCGCCAGCAGCTTGGTCACACAGGGCGGCTATGGCTACACCTTC. Protein sequence: CASSLVTQGGYGYTF.

This chain uses TRBV7-3 with TRBJ2-6, with a weak D call TRBD1 (5 bases). The length of the CDR3 is 17 residues. Germline V gene data show CDR1 as SGHTA and CDR2 as FQGTGA. Trimming took 6 bases from V and 0 from J, leaving 15 bases between them. CDR3 bases: TGTGCCAGCAGGAAAGACAGCCTCTCCTCTGGGGCCAACGTCCTGACTTTC. Protein: CASRKDSLSSGANVLTF.

The chain links TRBV5-6 to TRBJ2-1; D gene ambiguous. The CDR3 has 14 amino acids. Trimming stripped 0 bases from V and 2 bases from J, with 6 bases between. CDR1 SGHDT and CDR2 YYEEEE come from the germline V gene. This chain's CDR3 is CASSLDRAYNEQFF. CDR3 in DNA: TGTGCCAGCAGCTTGGACAGAGCCTACAATGAGCAGTTCTTC.

This sequence joins TRBV19 and TRBJ1-4; 9 bases align to TRBD1. The V gene end was trimmed by 6 bases and the J gene end by 8 bases; junction bases not matched to a gene: 13. Per germline, CDR1 LNHDA and CDR2 SQIVND (reference sequence). The length of the CDR3 is 16 residues. CDR3 sequence: CASRPEGTGSGEKLFF. The CDR3 DNA reads as TGTGCCAGTAGACCCGAGGGGACAGGGTCGGGCGAAAAACTGTTTTTT.

This clone came up a few times. The CDR3, as DNA: TGTGCCAGTAGTATAGCCCCATGGACAGGGGGCGGCGGCTACACCTTC. Protein sequence: CASSIAPWTGGGGYTF. The J gene is TRBJ1-2, the V gene TRBV19, with 11 positions matching TRBD1. Germline V gene data show CDR1 as LNHDA and CDR2 as SQIVND (reference sequence). The ends lost 1 base at V and 8 bases at J; junction bases unmatched: 9. The CDR3 is 16 residues long. Variable domain in full (rest from reference TRBV19 and TRBJ1-2): DGGITQSPKYLFRKEGQNVTLSCEQNLNHDAMYWYRQDPGQGLRLIYYSQIVNDFQKGDIAEGYSVSREKKESFPLTVTSAQKNPTAFYLCASSIAPWTGGGGYTFGSGTRLTVV.

Here the CDR3 reads CASSPRLAGAGDEQFF. The CDR3 bases are TGTGCCAGCAGCCCGCGACTAGCGGGGGCTGGGGATGAGCAGTTCTTC. The rearrangement uses TRBV14 and TRBJ2-1; 12 bases match TRBD2. Germline V gene lookup returns CDR1 SGHDN and CDR2 FVKESK. Trimming at V came to 4 bases and at J to 8 bases, leaving 9 bases not matched to a gene. The CDR3 extends over 16 amino acids.

The V and J genes are TRBV29-1 and TRBJ2-7, with 10 bases aligning to TRBD2. The CDR3 has 15 residues. With 2 bases clipped from V and 0 bases from J, the junction kept 4 bases outside the gene matches. Germline V gene sequence: CDR1 SQVTM, CDR2 ANQGSEA. The CDR3 DNA is TGCAGCGTTGAATACGGGACTAGCGCCTCCTACGAGCAGTACTTC. It yields the protein CSVEYGTSASYEQYF.

This sequence joins TRBV24-1 and TRBJ2-5, with a tentative D call TRBD2 (7 bases). Trimming took 8 bases from V and 5 from J, leaving 14 bases between them. In germline, CDR1 is KGHDR, CDR2 SFDVKD. There are 13 residues in the CDR3. The CDR3 nucleotides are TGTGCCACCAAAGAACAGGGAGGGGAGACCCAGTACTTC. This sequence encodes CATKEQGGETQYF.

The chain links TRBV7-8 to TRBJ2-7; D is unresolved. This CDR3 has 15 residues. The V end lost 2 bases, the J end lost 2 bases, and 13 bases lay between the germline ends. Germline V CDR1 and CDR2: SGHVS, FQNEAQ. The CDR3 sequence is CASSLTYLPTYEQYF. The DNA of the CDR3 is TGTGCCAGCAGCTTAACATACCTGCCGACCTACGAGCAGTACTTC.

V gene TRBV5-4 combines with J gene TRBJ2-6; 9 bases match TRBD2. With 4 bases clipped from V and 4 bases from J, the junction kept 12 bases outside the gene matches. The CDR3 has 18 amino acids. The germline CDR1 and CDR2 sequences are SGHNT and YYREEE (reference sequence). The CDR3 loop reads CASSGGVAGATGANVLTF. The DNA of the CDR3 is TGTGCCAGCAGCGGGGGGGTAGCGGGAGCGACCGGGGCCAACGTCCTGACTTTC.

The V call is TRBV2, the J call TRBJ1-2; tentatively, D is TRBD1 (5 bases). V lost 4 bases, J lost 8 bases, and 20 bases lay in between. Germline values: CDR1 SNHLY, CDR2 FYNNEI. CDR3 length: 15 residues. The CDR3 here is CASSGQKGAERGYTF. The CDR3 DNA reads TGTGCCAGCAGTGGCCAGAAAGGGGCAGAACGGGGCTACACCTTC.

The V call is TRBV6-2 or TRBV6-3, the J call TRBJ2-2; 7 nucleotides agree with TRBD2. The V segment lost 2 bases and the J segment 1 base; nucleotides outside the gene matches: 7. Germline lookup yields CDR1 MNHEY and CDR2 SVGEGT. CDR3 length equals 17 residues. The CDR3 protein is CASSYGMGLMNTGELFF. As DNA, the CDR3 is TGTGCCAGCAGTTACGGGATGGGACTAATGAACACCGGGGAGCTGTTTTTT.

CDR3 sequence: CASSPNRDFNYEQYF. The CDR3 nucleotides read TGTGCCAGCAGTCCCAACCGGGACTTCAACTACGAGCAGTACTTC. This chain connects TRBV6-5 to TRBJ2-7; D might be TRBD2 (6 bases). CDR1 is MNHEY and CDR2 is SVGAGI in the germline V gene. V lost 5 bases, J lost 3 bases, and 17 bases lay in between. The CDR3 length is 15 residues.

Details on this clone: Additional DNA sequences in this sample encode the identical CDR3. The V call is TRBV30, the J call TRBJ2-2; maybe TRBD2 (5 bases). Trimming stripped 0 bases from V and 4 bases from J, with 9 bases between. Germline V gives CDR1 GTSNPN, CDR2 SVGIG (reference sequence). The CDR3 loop spans 14 amino acids. As DNA, the CDR3 is TGTGCCTGGAGTGTTAGCCGGGGCACCGGGGAGCTGTTTTTT. It encodes CAWSVSRGTGELFF.

J is TRBJ2-1 and V is TRBV6-5; 8 bases agree with TRBD2. The length of the CDR3 is 14 residues. CDR1 is MNHEY and CDR2 is SVGAGI in the germline V gene. Trimming at V came to 6 bases and at J to 0 bases, leaving 1 base not matched to a gene. CDR3: CASSLAGSYNEQFF. CDR3 DNA: TGTGCCAGCAGCCTAGCGGGCTCCTACAATGAGCAGTTCTTC.

The CDR3 protein is CASSYLSSGTYEQYF. In nucleotides, the CDR3 is TGTGCCAGCAGTTACTTGTCTAGCGGGACATACGAGCAGTACTTC. V gene TRBV6-6 combines with J gene TRBJ2-7, with 9 positions matching TRBD2. V gave up 1 base and J gave up 4 bases; unmatched junction bases: 5. Germline V gene sequence: CDR1 MNHNY, CDR2 SVGAGI (reference sequence). The CDR3 is 15 amino acids.

The rearrangement links TRBV28 to TRBJ1-1, with 12 positions matching TRBD1. Per germline, CDR1 MDHEN and CDR2 SYDVKM. The length of the CDR3 is 14 residues. After removal of 7 bases from V and 4 bases from J, the junction contained 4 bases not matched to a gene. The DNA of the CDR3 is TGTGCCAGCATGCGGGACAGGGGGCTCACTGAAGCTTTCTTT. This sequence encodes CASMRDRGLTEAFF.

The CDR3 DNA reads TGTGCCAGCAGCTTGCGGGAGTTATACAATGAGCAGTTCTTC. As protein: CASSLRELYNEQFF. The chain carries TRBV7-2 and TRBJ2-1, with 7 bases fitting TRBD2. The CDR3 length is 14 residues. CDR1 is SGHTA, CDR2 FQGNSA, per germline. Losses at the gene ends were 3 bases for V and 4 bases for J; bases not matched to a gene: 3.

This clone was recorded a few times. The gene calls are TRBV5-1 and TRBJ1-1; D is unresolved. V lost 0 bases, J lost 4 bases, and 10 bases lay in between. Per the germline V gene, CDR1 is SGHRS and CDR2 is YFSETQ. The CDR3 loop spans 14 amino acids. As DNA, the CDR3 is TGCGCCAGCAGCTTGGTCAGTGTGGTCACTGAAGCTTTCTTT. This encodes CASSLVSVVTEAFF.

V usage is TRBV12-3 or TRBV12-4 and J usage is TRBJ1-5; D not certain. The V end lost 2 bases, the J end lost 5 bases, and 7 bases lay between the germline ends. The CDR3 has 13 residues. The CDR3 DNA follows: TGTGCCAGCAGTTTATACGGGGATCAGCCCCAGCATTTT. Protein sequence: CASSLYGDQPQHF.

This chain links TRBV7-8 with TRBJ1-3, with D maybe TRBD1 (5 bases). Deletions cut 1 base from V and 1 base from J, with 11 bases between. Germline CDR1 and CDR2: SGHVS and FQNEAQ. The CDR3 covers 16 residues. This chain's CDR3 is CASSLGRRGSGNTIYF. CDR3 nucleotide sequence: TGTGCCAGCAGCTTAGGCAGGAGGGGATCTGGAAACACCATATATTTT.

The chain links TRBV29-1 to TRBJ1-1, with TRBD1 matching 7 bases. CDR1 and CDR2 from the germline V gene are SQVTM and ANQGSEA. CDR3 length: 12 residues. J lost 1 base, V lost 5 bases, and 1 base had no gene match. CDR3 loop: CSVTGANTEAFF. CDR3 coding DNA: TGCAGCGTTACAGGGGCGAACACTGAAGCTTTCTTT. Using reference TRBV29-1 and TRBJ1-1 for the parts outside the CDR3, the full variable domain is SAVISQKPSRDICQRGTSLTIQCQVDSQVTMMFWYRQQPGQSLTLIATANQGSEATYESGFVIDKFPISRPNLTFSTLTVSNMSPEDSSIYLCSVTGANTEAFFGQGTRLTVV.

This sequence joins TRBV7-2 and TRBJ1-1; D uncertain. Trimming left V 4 bases short and J 6 bases short, with 6 bases between. CDR3 length: 11 amino acids. CDR1 and CDR2 (germline): SGHTA, FQGNSA. CDR3 nucleotide sequence: TGTGCCAGCAGCTCCCAGTCTGAAGCTTTCTTT. Translated, it gives CASSSQSEAFF.